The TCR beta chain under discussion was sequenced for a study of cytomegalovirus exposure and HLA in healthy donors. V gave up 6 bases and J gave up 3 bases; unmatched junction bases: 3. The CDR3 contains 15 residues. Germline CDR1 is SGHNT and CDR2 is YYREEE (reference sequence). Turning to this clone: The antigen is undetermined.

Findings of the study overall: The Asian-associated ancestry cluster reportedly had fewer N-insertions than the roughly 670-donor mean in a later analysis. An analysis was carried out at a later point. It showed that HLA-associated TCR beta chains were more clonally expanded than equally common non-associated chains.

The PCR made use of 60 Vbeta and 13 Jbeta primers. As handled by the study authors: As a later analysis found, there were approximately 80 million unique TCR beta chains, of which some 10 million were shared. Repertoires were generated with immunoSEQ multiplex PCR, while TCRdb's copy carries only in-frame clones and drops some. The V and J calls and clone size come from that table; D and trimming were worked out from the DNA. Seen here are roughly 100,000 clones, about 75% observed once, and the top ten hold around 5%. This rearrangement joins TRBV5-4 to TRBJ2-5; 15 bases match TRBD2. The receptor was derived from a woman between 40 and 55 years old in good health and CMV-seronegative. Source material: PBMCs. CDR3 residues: CASTRTSGGEETQYF. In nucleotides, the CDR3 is TGTGCCAGCACCCGGACTAGCGGGGGGGAAGAGACCCAGTACTTC.